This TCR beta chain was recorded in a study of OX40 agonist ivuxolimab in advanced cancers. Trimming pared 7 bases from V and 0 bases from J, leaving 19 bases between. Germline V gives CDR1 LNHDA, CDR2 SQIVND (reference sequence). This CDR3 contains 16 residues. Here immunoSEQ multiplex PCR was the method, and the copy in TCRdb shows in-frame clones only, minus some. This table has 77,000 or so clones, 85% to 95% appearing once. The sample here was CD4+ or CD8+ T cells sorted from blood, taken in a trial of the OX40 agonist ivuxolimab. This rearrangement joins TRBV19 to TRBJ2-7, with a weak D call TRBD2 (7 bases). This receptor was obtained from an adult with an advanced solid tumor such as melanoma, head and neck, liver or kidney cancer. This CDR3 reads CASTERGGSPSYEQYF. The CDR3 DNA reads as TGTGCCAGTACCGAAAGGGGGGGAAGCCCCTCCTACGAGCAGTACTTC.